Listed below are T cell receptor beta chains from one sample, sequenced in a study of response to subunit inactivated influenza vaccine. TCRdb reprocessed the RT-PCR reads via MiXCR and lists one record per CDR3 protein. In the table there are around 470,000 distinct CDR3 sequences, approximately 7.8% of which are singletons. Specimen: PBMCs from blood, collected around 25 months after vaccination. Receptor source: a man between 45 and 75 years old who received an inactivated influenza vaccine. The CDR3 runs from the conserved cysteine through the conserved F or W. D genes are given only for firm matches. The size of a clone is reported for some rows only, either as once, few or many, or as a class for expanded clones.

J gene | V gene | clone size | D gene | CDR3 protein | CDR3 DNA
TRBJ1-4 | TRBV6-1 | few | TRBD1 | CASSGASSTGGHEKLFF | TGTGCCAGCAGTGGAGCTTCCTCTACAGGGGGGCATGAAAAACTGTTTTTT
TRBJ2-1 | TRBV20-1 | NA | TRBD2 | CSARSGTSGRSLYNEQFF | TGCAGTGCTAGATCCGGGACTAGCGGGAGATCCCTTTACAATGAGCAGTTCTTC
TRBJ2-3 | TRBV5-1 | many | NA | CASSTASTDTQYF | TGCGCCAGCAGCACGGCTAGCACAGATACGCAGTATTTT
TRBJ1-2 | TRBV5-5 | few | NA | CASSPSRDSDYGYTF | TGTGCCAGCAGCCCGAGCCGGGACTCGGACTATGGCTACACCTTC
TRBJ1-2 | TRBV7-6 | many | TRBD1 | CASSLGGQGRVHGYTF | TGTGCCAGCAGCTTAGGGGGACAGGGGAGGGTGCATGGCTACACCTTC
TRBJ1-1 | TRBV7-9 | few | NA | CASSLRAGEAFF | TGTGCCAGCAGCTTGAGGGCAGGAGAAGCTTTCTTT
TRBJ2-7 | TRBV5-6 | few | TRBD1 | CASSLGDSFYEQYF | TGTGCCAGCAGCTTGGGGGACAGTTTCTACGAGCAGTACTTC
TRBJ2-7 | TRBV7-8 | many | NA | CASCPGPGSYEQYF | TGTGCCAGCTGCCCAGGTCCGGGTAGCTACGAGCAGTACTTC
TRBJ2-3 | TRBV5-4 | NA | NA | CASSPNQGTDTQYF | TGTGCCAGCAGCCCTAACCAGGGAACAGATACGCAGTATTTT
TRBJ2-3 | TRBV5-1 | many | TRBD2 | CASSNGLADVTDTQYF | TGCGCCAGCAGCAACGGACTAGCGGACGTCACAGATACGCAGTATTTT
TRBJ2-1 | TRBV10-3 | many | TRBD2 | CAISDLREDLGNEQFF | TGTGCCATCAGTGATTTGCGGGAGGATTTGGGGAATGAGCAGTTCTTC
TRBJ2-7 | TRBV7-9 | NA | NA | CASSFGTDEAHEQYF | TGTGCCAGCAGCTTTGGGACGGACGAGGCCCACGAGCAGTACTTC
TRBJ1-2 | TRBV5-5 | NA | NA | CASSLEVDPTYGYTF | TGTGCCAGCAGCTTGGAAGTCGACCCCACCTATGGCTACACCTTC
TRBJ1-2 | TRBV20-1 | NA | TRBD1 | CSARDPGQLYTNYGYTF | TGCAGTGCTAGAGATCCGGGACAGCTATATACTAACTATGGCTACACCTTC
TRBJ1-1 | TRBV3-1 | NA | NA | CASSPIMRNTEAFF | TGTGCCAGCAGCCCCATAATGCGGAACACTGAAGCTTTCTTT
TRBJ1-2 | TRBV20-1 | many | TRBD1 | CSATGGYGYTF | TGCAGTGCTACAGGGGGCTATGGCTACACCTTC
TRBJ1-2 | TRBV4-2 | many | TRBD1 | CASSQEDRAGGYGYTF | TGTGCCAGCAGCCAAGAAGATCGCGCAGGGGGCTATGGCTACACCTTC
TRBJ2-3 | TRBV4-3 | few | NA | CASSLGPQVDTQYF | TGCGCCAGCAGCCTCGGGCCCCAGGTAGATACGCAGTATTTT
TRBJ2-1 | TRBV3-1 | few | NA | CASSQGRHNEQFF | TGTGCCAGCAGCCAAGGCAGACACAATGAGCAGTTCTTC
TRBJ1-5 | TRBV28 | few | TRBD1 | CASSLTRGNHPQHF | TGTGCCAGCAGTTTAACCAGGGGGAATCATCCCCAGCATTTT
TRBJ2-3 | TRBV2 | NA | NA | CASRVALSTDTQYF | TGTGCCAGCAGGGTGGCGCTGAGCACAGATACGCAGTATTTT
TRBJ2-1 | TRBV5-1 | many | NA | CASSLGGSSYNEQFF | TGTGCCAGCAGCTTAGGGGGGAGCTCCTACAATGAGCAGTTCTTC
TRBJ2-2 | TRBV5-1 | many | TRBD2 | CASTRGTSGSGELFF | TGCGCCAGCACCAGGGGGACTAGCGGGAGCGGGGAGCTGTTTTTT
TRBJ2-2 | TRBV29-1 | many | NA | CSVEEEQATGELFF | TGCAGCGTTGAGGAGGAGCAGGCCACCGGGGAGCTGTTTTTT
TRBJ1-2 | TRBV6-5 | NA | NA | CASSYSAGNGYTF | TGTGCCAGCAGTTACTCGGCAGGGAATGGCTACACCTTC
TRBJ2-3 | TRBV20-1 | NA | TRBD2 | CSATVPSGSWSTDTQYF | TGCAGTGCTACAGTTCCTAGCGGGAGTTGGAGCACAGATACGCAGTATTTT
TRBJ2-1 | TRBV29-1 | many | TRBD1 | CSAPDRGPNEQFF | TGCAGCGCACCAGACAGGGGGCCTAATGAGCAGTTCTTC
TRBJ1-4 | TRBV3-1 | few | NA | CASSQNTNEKLFF | TGTGCCAGCAGCCAGAACACTAATGAAAAACTGTTTTTT
TRBJ1-1 | TRBV5-4 | many | NA | CASSPRVNTEAFF | TGTGCCAGCAGTCCCAGGGTTAACACTGAAGCTTTCTTT
TRBJ2-2 | TRBV20-1 | few | TRBD2 | CSASAAGGSNTGELFF | TGCAGTGCTAGTGCAGCGGGGGGCTCGAACACCGGGGAGCTGTTTTTT
TRBJ2-2 | TRBV3-1 | many | TRBD2 | CASRQAGGNTGELFF | TGTGCCAGCAGGCAAGCGGGAGGGAACACCGGGGAGCTGTTTTTT
TRBJ2-2 | TRBV28 | many | NA | CASSFETAGELFF | TGTGCCAGCAGTTTTGAGACCGCCGGGGAGCTGTTTTTT
TRBJ2-7 | TRBV5-1 | NA | TRBD1 | CASSTGQGFDEQYF | TGCGCCAGCAGCACCGGACAGGGTTTCGACGAGCAGTACTTC
TRBJ2-2 | TRBV29-1 | few | TRBD2 | CRGTSGSKSDTGELFF | TGCAGGGGGACTAGCGGGAGTAAATCAGACACCGGGGAGCTGTTTTTT
TRBJ2-1 | TRBV12-3/TRBV12-4 | NA | NA | CAITTGPSYNEQFF | TGTGCCATCACGACGGGGCCTTCCTACAATGAGCAGTTCTTC
TRBJ2-2 | TRBV20-1 | NA | TRBD1 | CSAARTGTNTGELFF | TGCAGTGCTGCCCGGACAGGGACCAACACCGGGGAGCTGTTTTTT
TRBJ2-7 | TRBV7-2 | many | TRBD1 | CASSKTAKTGVVEQYF | TGTGCCAGCAGCAAAACTGCCAAGACAGGGGTTGTCGAGCAGTACTTC
TRBJ2-7 | TRBV10-3 | NA | TRBD1 | CAIRTGIEQYF | TGTGCCATCAGGACAGGGATAGAGCAGTACTTC
TRBJ2-5 | TRBV7-9 | few | TRBD2 | CASSLAGRGGGETQYF | TGTGCCAGCAGCTTAGCGGGTCGGGGGGGCGGAGAGACCCAGTACTTC
TRBJ2-7 | TRBV29-1 | NA | NA | CSVRDSAYEQYF | TGCAGCGTCCGGGACTCCGCCTACGAGCAGTACTTC
TRBJ1-2 | TRBV6-1 | NA | NA | CASSERGSGYGYTF | TGTGCCAGCAGTGAAAGGGGATCCGGCTATGGCTACACCTTC
TRBJ1-5 | TRBV20-1 | many | NA | CSAILQGNQPQHF | TGCAGTGCCATTCTTCAGGGGAATCAGCCCCAGCATTTT
TRBJ1-2 | TRBV5-4 | NA | TRBD1 | CASSLATGDPNYGYTF | TGTGCCAGCAGCTTGGCGACAGGGGATCCTAACTATGGCTACACCTTC
TRBJ2-1 | TRBV6-1 | few | TRBD2 | CASRIGTSGRNEQFF | TGTGCCAGCAGGATCGGGACTAGCGGGAGAAATGAGCAGTTCTTC